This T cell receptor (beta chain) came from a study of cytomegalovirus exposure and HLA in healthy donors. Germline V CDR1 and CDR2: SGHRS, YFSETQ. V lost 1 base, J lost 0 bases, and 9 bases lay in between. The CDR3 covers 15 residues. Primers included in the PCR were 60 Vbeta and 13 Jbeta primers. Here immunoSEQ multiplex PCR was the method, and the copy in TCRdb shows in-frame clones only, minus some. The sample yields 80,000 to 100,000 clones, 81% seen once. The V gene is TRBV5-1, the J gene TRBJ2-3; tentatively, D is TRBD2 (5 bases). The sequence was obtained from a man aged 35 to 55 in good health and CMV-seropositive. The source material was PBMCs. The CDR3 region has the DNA TGCGCCAGCAGCTTGTGGGGAGATAGCACAGATACGCAGTATTTT. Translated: CASSLWGDSTDTQYF.